The 18 T cell receptor beta chains reported below all come from one sample, sequenced in a study of early T cells in non-severe SARS-CoV-2 infection. TCRdb called the 5' RACE reads again in MiXCR, with one record for every CDR3 protein. The profile shows 25,000 to 35,000 distinct CDR3 sequences, approximately 6% of them singletons. The specimen sequenced was whole blood. These receptors were collected from an adult who was a healthcare worker with PCR-confirmed SARS-CoV-2 infection or an uninfected control (not recorded which).

In its sample, this clonotype was seen many times. The CDR3 here is CSARSTSRETQYF. The CDR3 coding sequence is TGCAGTGCTAGATCCACTAGCAGAGAGACCCAGTACTTC. The V gene is TRBV20-1, the J gene TRBJ2-5, with D tentatively TRBD2 (6 bases). CDR3 length: 13 residues. Between the trimmed V and J ends, which lost 2 bases and 4 bases, there was a span of 11 bases. Germline-derived CDR1 and CDR2 are DFQATT and SNEGSKA (reference sequence).

In this sample, this clonotype turned up many times. The chain combines TRBV4-1 with TRBJ1-1; D may be TRBD1 (5 bases). The CDR3 is made up of 17 amino acids. Looked up from germline, CDR1 is MGHRA and CDR2 is YSYEKL. Trimming removed 4 bases at V and 0 bases at J, with 18 bases between. CDR3 protein: CASSPDSHDLMNTEAFF. The CDR3 nucleotides read TGCGCCAGCAGCCCCGACAGCCACGACTTGATGAACACTGAAGCTTTCTTT.

This clonotype was detected only a few times. CDR3 sequence: CASSLDSPNYGYTF. The CDR3, as DNA: TGTGCCAGCAGCTTAGACAGTCCTAACTATGGCTACACCTTC. This rearrangement joins TRBV7-2 to TRBJ1-2, with D hard to call. The germline CDR1 and CDR2 sequences are SGHTA and FQGNSA. This CDR3 has 14 amino acids. With 1 base removed from V and 0 bases from J, the gap between germline ends came to 6 bases.

This clonotype has ten or more counts. The V call is TRBV4-3, the J call TRBJ1-2; D is unresolved. The CDR3 is 11 amino acids. With 2 bases removed from V and 9 bases from J, the gap between germline ends came to 7 bases. From germline, CDR1 is LGHNA and CDR2 YSLEER. DNA of the CDR3: TGCGCCAGCAGCCAATTCGGTCGCTACACCTTC. Protein: CASSQFGRYTF.

In its sample, this clonotype was seen many times. The chain recombines TRBV6-5 with TRBJ1-2; 7 nucleotides line up with TRBD1. With 0 bases clipped from V and 3 bases from J, the junction kept 4 bases outside the gene matches. From germline, CDR1 is MNHEY and CDR2 SVGAGI. The CDR3 loop spans 15 amino acids. CDR3 amino acids: CASSYSGGKDYGYTF. CDR3 nucleotide sequence: TGTGCCAGCAGTTACTCAGGGGGCAAGGACTATGGCTACACCTTC.

This clonotype was counted many times. The rearrangement uses TRBV30 and TRBJ2-1; maybe TRBD1 (5 bases). Trimming shortened V by 6 bases and J by 9 bases, and 21 bases separated the two germline ends. Germline values: CDR1 GTSNPN, CDR2 SVGIG (reference sequence). CDR3 size: 14 residues. The CDR3 bases are TGTGCCTGCTCCTGGGGCGTGCTAGTAGGTGAGCAGTTCTTC. Amino acids: CACSWGVLVGEQFF. The whole variable domain, remainder taken from reference TRBV30 and TRBJ2-1, is SQTIHQWPATLVQPVGSPLSLECTVEGTSNPNLYWYRQAAGRGLQLLFYSVGIGQISSEVPQNLSASRPQDRQFILSSKKLLLSDSGFYLCACSWGVLVGEQFFGPGTRLTVL.

Ten or more counts support this clonotype. The gene calls are TRBV2 and TRBJ2-2, with TRBD1 matching 7 bases. The CDR3 is made up of 15 amino acids. V was clipped by 8 bases and J by 4 bases; unmatched bases: 10. Germline CDR1 is SNHLY and CDR2 is FYNNEI. The chain's CDR3 is CASDKNGQATGELFF. For the CDR3, the DNA is TGTGCCAGCGACAAGAACGGACAGGCCACCGGGGAGCTGTTTTTT. The complete variable domain, with remaining parts taken from reference TRBV2 and TRBJ2-2, reads EPEVTQTPSHQVTQMGQEVILRCVPISNHLYFYWYRQILGQKVEFLVSFYNNEISEKSEIFDDQFSVERPDGSNFTLKIRSTKLEDSAMYFCASDKNGQATGELFFGEGSRLTVL.

This clonotype was seen many times. This chain connects TRBV5-1 to TRBJ1-5; D is perhaps TRBD1 (5 bases). In germline, CDR1 is SGHRS, CDR2 YFSETQ. The CDR3 runs 14 residues. Trimming took off 4 bases at V and 2 bases at J, with 10 bases between the two ends. The DNA of the CDR3 is TGCGCCAGCAGCCAGGGAGGGGGCAATCAGCCCCAGCATTTT. This gives the protein CASSQGGGNQPQHF.

This chain connects TRBV5-1 to TRBJ1-6; 7 nucleotides agree with TRBD1. V lost 0 bases and J lost 7; bases outside the gene matches: 7. The CDR3 length is 16 residues. The germline V gene has CDR1 SGHRS and CDR2 YFSETQ. CDR3 bases: TGCGCCAGCAGCTTGGCCTTACAGGGGACGAATTCACCCCTCCACTTT. As protein: CASSLALQGTNSPLHF.

This clonotype was seen at least ten times. This chain links TRBV11-2 with TRBJ2-7; 11 bases are a match to TRBD2. Germline lookup yields CDR1 SGHAT and CDR2 FQNNGV. With V trimmed by 6 bases and J by 0 bases, 4 bases remained unmatched. CDR3 length equals 15 residues. The CDR3 nucleotides are TGTGCCAGCAGTCCCGGGACTAGCGGCTCCTACGAGCAGTACTTC. Translation: CASSPGTSGSYEQYF.

This clonotype has a count of ten or more. The chain combines TRBV20-1 with TRBJ2-7; the D is unclear. The CDR3 has 11 amino acids. Germline loops: CDR1 DFQATT, CDR2 SNEGSKA (reference sequence). V lost 5 bases and J lost 4, with 9 bases in between. CDR3 sequence reads: CSAPATYEQYF. The CDR3 bases are TGCAGTGCTCCTGCTACTTACGAGCAGTACTTC.

Only a few counts were recorded for this clonotype. The chain recombines TRBV28 with TRBJ2-4; TRBD2 agrees at 14 bases. CDR3 length: 19 residues. Germline V lookup: CDR1 MDHEN, CDR2 SYDVKM. J gave up 6 bases and V 4 bases, and 14 bases lay outside the gene matches. This CDR3 reads CASSSLGRSGTSGRNIQYF. CDR3 DNA sequence: TGTGCCAGCAGTTCCCTAGGGAGATCCGGGACTAGCGGGAGAAACATTCAGTACTTC.

DNA for the CDR3: TGTGCCAGCAGTTTGGGGACAGGGGGCCCACCCCAGCATTTT. Translating gives CASSLGTGGPPQHF. The chain carries TRBV28 and TRBJ1-5; 12 bases are a match to TRBD1. Trimming removed 3 bases from V and 10 bases from J; junction bases left unmatched: 4. CDR1 and CDR2 from the germline V gene are MDHEN and SYDVKM. The CDR3 covers 14 residues. The full variable domain, completed using reference TRBV28 and TRBJ1-5, is DVKVTQSSRYLVKRTGEKVFLECVQDMDHENMFWYRQDPGLGLRLIYFSYDVKMKEKGDIPEGYSVSREKKERFSLILESASTNQTSMYLCASSLGTGGPPQHFGDGTRLSIL.

In its sample, this clonotype was seen many times. The V and J genes are TRBV28 and TRBJ2-1; D is possibly TRBD1 or TRBD2 (5 bases each). The CDR3 is 13 residues long. V lost 5 bases and J lost 6, with 11 bases in between. The germline CDR1 and CDR2 sequences are MDHEN and SYDVKM. The CDR3 loop reads CASSSSGANEQFF. The CDR3 DNA reads as TGTGCCAGCAGTAGCTCCGGGGCCAATGAGCAGTTCTTC. The complete variable domain, with remaining parts taken from reference TRBV28 and TRBJ2-1, reads DVKVTQSSRYLVKRTGEKVFLECVQDMDHENMFWYRQDPGLGLRLIYFSYDVKMKEKGDIPEGYSVSREKKERFSLILESASTNQTSMYLCASSSSGANEQFFGPGTRLTVL.

This clonotype has more than one count but fewer than ten. This chain joins TRBV15 and TRBJ2-1, with 9 nucleotides matching TRBD1. V lost 1 base to trimming and J lost 7 bases; unmatched junction nucleotides: 8. Per germline, CDR1 LNHNV and CDR2 YYDKDF (reference sequence). This CDR3 is 16 amino acids long. The CDR3 sequence is CATSRGQGGYTNEQFF. The CDR3 DNA reads TGTGCCACCAGCAGAGGACAGGGGGGGTATACGAATGAGCAGTTCTTC.

This clonotype was seen a few times. The CDR3 protein is CASSPYKTGGDQPQHF. The CDR3 DNA reads TGTGCCAGCAGTCCCTACAAAACAGGGGGCGATCAGCCCCAGCATTTT. V gene TRBV6-2 or TRBV6-3 combines with J gene TRBJ1-5, with 9 bases that match TRBD1. The CDR3 has 16 residues. Germline trimming cut 5 bases from V and 5 bases from J; bases unmatched to any gene: 10. From germline, CDR1 is MNHEY and CDR2 SVGEGT.

This clonotype was found many times. This chain links TRBV20-1 with TRBJ1-5; possibly TRBD1 for D (6 bases). V gave up 5 bases and J gave up 2 bases, with 7 bases separating them. This CDR3 region has 12 residues. Germline V lookup: CDR1 DFQATT, CDR2 SNEGSKA (reference sequence). As DNA, the CDR3 is TGCAGTGCTGCAGGGGGCAATCAGCCCCAGCATTTT. It yields the protein CSAAGGNQPQHF.

The chain combines TRBV14 with TRBJ2-7; TRBD2 matches at 7 bases. V was clipped by 2 bases and J by 6 bases; unmatched bases: 4. CDR1 is SGHDN and CDR2 is FVKESK in the germline V gene. CDR3 length: 13 residues. As DNA, the CDR3 is TGTGCCAGCAGCCAAAGGACGGGAGGCGAGCAGTACTTC. Its protein is CASSQRTGGEQYF.